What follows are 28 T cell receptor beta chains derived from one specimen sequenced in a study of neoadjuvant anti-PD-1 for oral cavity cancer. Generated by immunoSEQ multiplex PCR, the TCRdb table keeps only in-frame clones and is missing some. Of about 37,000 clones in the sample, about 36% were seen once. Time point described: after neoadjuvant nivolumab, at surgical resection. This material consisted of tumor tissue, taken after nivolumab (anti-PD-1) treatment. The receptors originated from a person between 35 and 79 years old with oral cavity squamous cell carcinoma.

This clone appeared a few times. The CDR3 DNA reads as TGCGCCAGCAGCCAAGATCTACGGGGAGGCTACACCTTC. Its translation is CASSQDLRGGYTF. The rearrangement links TRBV4-1 to TRBJ1-2; D is ambiguous. Trimming stripped 0 bases from V and 8 bases from J, with 10 bases between. The CDR3 loop spans 13 amino acids. Germline-derived CDR1 and CDR2 are MGHRA and YSYEKL.

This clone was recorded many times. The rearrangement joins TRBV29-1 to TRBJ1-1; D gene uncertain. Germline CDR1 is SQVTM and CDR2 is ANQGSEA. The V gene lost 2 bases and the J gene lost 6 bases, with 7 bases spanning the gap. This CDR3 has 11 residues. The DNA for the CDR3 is TGCAGCGTTGAAAGAGGGCCTGAAGCTTTCTTT. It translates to CSVERGPEAFF. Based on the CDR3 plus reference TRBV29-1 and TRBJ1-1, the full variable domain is SAVISQKPSRDICQRGTSLTIQCQVDSQVTMMFWYRQQPGQSLTLIATANQGSEATYESGFVIDKFPISRPNLTFSTLTVSNMSPEDSSIYLCSVERGPEAFFGQGTRLTVV.

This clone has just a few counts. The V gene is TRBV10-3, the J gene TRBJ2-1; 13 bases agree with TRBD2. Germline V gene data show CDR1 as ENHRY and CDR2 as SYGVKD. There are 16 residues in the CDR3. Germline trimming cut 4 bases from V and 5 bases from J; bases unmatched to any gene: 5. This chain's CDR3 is CAISALTSGGDNEQFF. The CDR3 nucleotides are TGTGCCATCAGTGCCCTAACTAGCGGGGGGGACAATGAGCAGTTCTTC.

The CDR3: CASSQFGTESPLHF. CDR3 coding DNA: TGTGCCAGCTCACAATTTGGCACGGAGTCACCCCTCCACTTT. The chain has TRBV18 and TRBJ1-6; D not certain. This CDR3 comprises 14 residues. Germline V CDR1 and CDR2: KGHSH, LQKENI. Trimming stripped 4 bases from V and 10 bases from J, with 14 bases between.

This chain's CDR3 is CASRAVGSAAFF. The CDR3 region has the DNA TGTGCCAGCAGGGCGGTTGGTTCGGCAGCTTTCTTT. The chain couples TRBV7-8 to TRBJ1-1, with D uncertain. Trimming took 6 bases from V and 10 from J, leaving 15 bases between them. The germline V gene encodes CDR1 SGHVS and CDR2 FQNEAQ. The CDR3 covers 12 residues.

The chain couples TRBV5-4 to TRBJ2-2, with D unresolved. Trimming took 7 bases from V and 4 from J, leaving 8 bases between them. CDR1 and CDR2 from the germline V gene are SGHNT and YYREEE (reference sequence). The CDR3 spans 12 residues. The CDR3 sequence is CASRTPTGELFF. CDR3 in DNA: TGTGCCAGCCGGACGCCCACCGGGGAGCTGTTTTTT.

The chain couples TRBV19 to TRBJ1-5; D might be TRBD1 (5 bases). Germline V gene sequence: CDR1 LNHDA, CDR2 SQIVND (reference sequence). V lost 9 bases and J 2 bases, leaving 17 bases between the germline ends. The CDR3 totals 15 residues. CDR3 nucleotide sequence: TGTGCCAGCCGAGACAGAACTATAGGCAATCAGCCCCAGCATTTT. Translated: CASRDRTIGNQPQHF.

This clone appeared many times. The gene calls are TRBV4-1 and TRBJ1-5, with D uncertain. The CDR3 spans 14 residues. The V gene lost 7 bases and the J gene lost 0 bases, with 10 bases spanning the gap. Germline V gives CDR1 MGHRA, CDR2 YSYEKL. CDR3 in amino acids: CASNAGHSNQPQHF. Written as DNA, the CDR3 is TGCGCCAGCAACGCGGGTCATAGCAATCAGCCCCAGCATTTT.

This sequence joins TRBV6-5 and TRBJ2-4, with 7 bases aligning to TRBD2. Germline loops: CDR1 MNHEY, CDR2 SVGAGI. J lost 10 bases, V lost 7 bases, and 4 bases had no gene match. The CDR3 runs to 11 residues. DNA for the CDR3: TGTGCCAGCACCGACGGGAGGATTCAGTACTTC. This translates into CASTDGRIQYF.

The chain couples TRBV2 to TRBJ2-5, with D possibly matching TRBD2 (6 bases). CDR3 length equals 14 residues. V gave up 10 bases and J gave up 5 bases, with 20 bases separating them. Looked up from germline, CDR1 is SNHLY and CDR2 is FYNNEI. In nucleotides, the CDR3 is TGTGCCACCGGTTCCCTCCGGGAGTTGGAGACCCAGTACTTC. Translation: CATGSLRELETQYF.

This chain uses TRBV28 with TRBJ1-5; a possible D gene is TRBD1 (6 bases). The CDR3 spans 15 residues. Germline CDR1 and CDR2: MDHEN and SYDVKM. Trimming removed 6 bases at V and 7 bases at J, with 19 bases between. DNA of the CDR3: TGTGCCAGCAGACCCCTGTTGGGGGGCGGACAGCCCCAGCATTTT. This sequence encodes CASRPLLGGGQPQHF.

Here the CDR3 reads CASSLQGLGANVLTF. The CDR3 DNA follows: TGTGCCAGCAGCTTACAGGGACTCGGGGCCAACGTCCTGACTTTC. The rearrangement uses TRBV7-3 and TRBJ2-6; D is perhaps TRBD2 (6 bases). Germline CDR1 reads SGHTA; CDR2 reads FQGTGA. Trimming took off 2 bases at V and 4 bases at J, with 9 bases between the two ends. The CDR3 contains 15 residues.

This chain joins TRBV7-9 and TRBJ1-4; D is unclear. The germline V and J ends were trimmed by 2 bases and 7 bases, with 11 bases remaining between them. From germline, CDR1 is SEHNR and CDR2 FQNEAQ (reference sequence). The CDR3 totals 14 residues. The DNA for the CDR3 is TGTGCCAGCAGCTTAAGAGGGTTGGGTGAAAAACTGTTTTTT. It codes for CASSLRGLGEKLFF.

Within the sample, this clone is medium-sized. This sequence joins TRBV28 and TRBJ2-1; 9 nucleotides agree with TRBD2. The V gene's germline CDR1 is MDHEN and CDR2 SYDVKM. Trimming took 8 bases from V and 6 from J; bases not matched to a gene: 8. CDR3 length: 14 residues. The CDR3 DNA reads TGTGCCAGCCAAGGGGCGGGAGGGTTCAATGAGCAGTTCTTC. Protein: CASQGAGGFNEQFF.

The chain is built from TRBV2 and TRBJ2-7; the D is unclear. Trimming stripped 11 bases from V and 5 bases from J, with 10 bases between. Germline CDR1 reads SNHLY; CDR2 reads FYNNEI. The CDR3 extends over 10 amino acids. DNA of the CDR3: TGTGCCTCAGCCAAAGACGAGCAGTACTTC. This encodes CASAKDEQYF.

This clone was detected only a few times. The CDR3 nucleotides are TGCGCCAGCAGCCCCACCCCGGGAGGGATATTACGCGAGCAGTACTTC. Protein product: CASSPTPGGILREQYF. The chain links TRBV5-1 to TRBJ2-7, with TRBD2 matching 8 bases. Germline-derived CDR1 and CDR2 are SGHRS and YFSETQ. CDR3 length: 16 residues. V gave up 4 bases and J gave up 6 bases; unmatched junction bases: 15.

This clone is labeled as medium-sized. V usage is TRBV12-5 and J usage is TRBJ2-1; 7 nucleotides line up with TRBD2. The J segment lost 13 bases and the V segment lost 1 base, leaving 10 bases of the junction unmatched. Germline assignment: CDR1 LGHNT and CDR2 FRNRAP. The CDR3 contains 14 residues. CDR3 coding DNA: TGTGCTAGTGGTTTGGGTACAGGTCGGGAGGATCAGTTCTTC. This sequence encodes CASGLGTGREDQFF.

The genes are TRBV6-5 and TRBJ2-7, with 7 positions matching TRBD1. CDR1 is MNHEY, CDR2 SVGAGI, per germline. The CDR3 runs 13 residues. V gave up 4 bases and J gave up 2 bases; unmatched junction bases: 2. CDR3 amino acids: CASSWDRAYEQYF. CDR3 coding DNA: TGTGCCAGCAGTTGGGACAGAGCCTACGAGCAGTACTTC.

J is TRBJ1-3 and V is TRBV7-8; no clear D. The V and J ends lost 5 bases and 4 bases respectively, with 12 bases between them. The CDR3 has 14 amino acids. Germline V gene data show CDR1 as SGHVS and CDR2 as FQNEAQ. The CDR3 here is CASSPSWSGNTIYF. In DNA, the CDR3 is TGTGCCAGCAGCCCCTCGTGGAGCGGAAACACCATATATTTT.

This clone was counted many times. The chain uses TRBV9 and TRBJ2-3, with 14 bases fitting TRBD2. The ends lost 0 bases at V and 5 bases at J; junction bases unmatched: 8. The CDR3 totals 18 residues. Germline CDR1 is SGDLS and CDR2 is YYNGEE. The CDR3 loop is CASSVAREGLAGVDTQYF. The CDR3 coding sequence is TGTGCCAGCAGCGTAGCCCGGGAGGGACTAGCGGGGGTAGATACGCAGTATTTT.

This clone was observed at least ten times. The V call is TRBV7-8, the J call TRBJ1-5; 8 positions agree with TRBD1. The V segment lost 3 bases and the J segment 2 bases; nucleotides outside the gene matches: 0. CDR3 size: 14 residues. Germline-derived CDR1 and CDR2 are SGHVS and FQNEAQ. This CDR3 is CASSLTGGNQPQHF. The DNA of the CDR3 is TGTGCCAGCAGCTTGACAGGGGGCAATCAGCCCCAGCATTTT.

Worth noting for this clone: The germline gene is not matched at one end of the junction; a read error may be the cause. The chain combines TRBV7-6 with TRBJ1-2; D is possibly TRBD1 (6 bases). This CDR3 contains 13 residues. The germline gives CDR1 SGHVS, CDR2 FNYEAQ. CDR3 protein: CASSANQDSPRSF. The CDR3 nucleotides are TGTGCCAGCAGCGCGAATCAGGACAGCCCGCGTTCCTTC.

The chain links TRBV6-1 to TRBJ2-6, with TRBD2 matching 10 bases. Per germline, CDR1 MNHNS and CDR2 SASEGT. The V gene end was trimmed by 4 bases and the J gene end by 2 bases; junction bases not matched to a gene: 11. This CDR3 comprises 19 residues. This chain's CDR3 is CASSVMQGAGGAGANVLTF. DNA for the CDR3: TGTGCCAGCAGTGTGATGCAAGGAGCGGGAGGGGCTGGGGCCAACGTCCTGACTTTC.

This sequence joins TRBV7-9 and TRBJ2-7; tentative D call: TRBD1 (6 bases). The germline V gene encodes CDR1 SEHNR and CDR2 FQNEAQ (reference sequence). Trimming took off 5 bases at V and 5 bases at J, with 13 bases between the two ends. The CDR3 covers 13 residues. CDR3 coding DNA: TGTGCCAGCAGCCGGGACAAGGTAAACGAGCAGTACTTC. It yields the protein CASSRDKVNEQYF.

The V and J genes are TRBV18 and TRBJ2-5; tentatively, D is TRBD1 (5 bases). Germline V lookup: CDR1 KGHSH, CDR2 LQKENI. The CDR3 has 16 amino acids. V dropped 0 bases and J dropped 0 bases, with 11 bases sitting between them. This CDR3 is CASSPPNRPYQETQYF. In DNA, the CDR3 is TGTGCCAGCTCACCACCGAACAGGCCGTACCAAGAGACCCAGTACTTC.

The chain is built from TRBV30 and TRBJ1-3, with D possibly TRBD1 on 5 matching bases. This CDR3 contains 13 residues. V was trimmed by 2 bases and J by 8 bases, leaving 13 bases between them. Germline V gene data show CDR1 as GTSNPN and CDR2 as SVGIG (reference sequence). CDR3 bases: TGTGCCTGGAGTTTTCTGGGGCGGGACACCATATATTTT. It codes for CAWSFLGRDTIYF.

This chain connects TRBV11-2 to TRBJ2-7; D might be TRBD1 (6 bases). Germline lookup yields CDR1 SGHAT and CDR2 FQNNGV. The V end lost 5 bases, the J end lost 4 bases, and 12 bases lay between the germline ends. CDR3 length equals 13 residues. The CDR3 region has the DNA TGTGCCAGCAGCCGCTCCCAGGGGTACGAGCAGTACTTC. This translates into CASSRSQGYEQYF.

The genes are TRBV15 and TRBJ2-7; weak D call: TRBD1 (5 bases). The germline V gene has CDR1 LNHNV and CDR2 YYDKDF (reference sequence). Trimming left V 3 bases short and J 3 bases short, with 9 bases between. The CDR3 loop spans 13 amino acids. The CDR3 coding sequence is TGTGCCACCAGCAGGGGTGACAGCTACGAGCAGTACTTC. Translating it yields CATSRGDSYEQYF.